The 11 T cell receptor beta chains below all came from one sample that was sequenced in a study of monozygotic twins with inflammatory bowel disease. TCRdb reworked the 5' RACE reads into one entry per CDR3 protein, no DNA. The clone table shows approximately 210,000 distinct CDR3 sequences, with the ten largest holding 6% to 9%. Sequenced input: blood. The receptors were gathered from a human donor with ulcerative colitis or Crohn's disease, or a healthy co-twin of an affected twin (not recorded which).

The CDR3 is CSVEGLAYNEQFF. The chain recombines TRBV29-1 with TRBJ2-1; the TRBD2 assignment by TCRdb is unverifiable without DNA. CDR1 and CDR2 from the germline V gene are SQVTM and ANQGSEA. The CDR3 totals 13 residues.

V gene TRBV28 combines with J gene TRBJ1-2; the D gene TCRdb calls, TRBD1, cannot be checked with no DNA. This CDR3 spans 14 amino acids. Germline CDR1 MDHEN, CDR2 SYDVKM. CDR3 sequence: CASSRRPGGYGYTF.

The chain combines TRBV20-1 with TRBJ1-4; TCRdb outputs TRBD1, but without DNA this stays unchecked. Germline V gene sequence: CDR1 DFQATT, CDR2 SNEGSKA (reference sequence). This CDR3 has 13 residues. The CDR3 is CSARTGLVEKLFF.

The V and J genes are TRBV2 and TRBJ2-3; TCRdb's D call of TRBD1 is untestable without DNA. The CDR3 contains 15 residues. CDR1 is SNHLY and CDR2 is FYNNEI in the germline V gene. CDR3 loop: CASSPDRENRDTQYF.

The V gene is TRBV3-1, the J gene TRBJ2-7; TCRdb gives TRBD2 as the D gene, but with no DNA this cannot be confirmed. Germline V gives CDR1 LGHDT, CDR2 YNNKEL (reference sequence). CDR3 length equals 14 residues. The CDR3 protein is CASSQGLVGSQQYF.

V and J are TRBV7-3 and TRBJ1-1. CDR1 is SGHTA and CDR2 is FQGTGA in the germline V gene. The CDR3 runs to 17 residues. The CDR3 protein is CASSFFRVGTMNTEAFF.

This CDR3 reads CSASGAGVIGGELFF. The chain employs TRBV20-1 and TRBJ2-2; TCRdb's assignment of TRBD2 cannot be checked, as there is no DNA. The CDR3 runs 15 residues. Per germline, CDR1 DFQATT and CDR2 SNEGSKA (reference sequence).

The chain uses TRBV5-6 and TRBJ2-2; with no DNA, the TCRdb D assignment of TRBD2 cannot be verified. Germline assignment: CDR1 SGHDT and CDR2 YYEEEE. This CDR3 comprises 16 residues. The CDR3 is CASSLGLAGDTGELFF.

CDR3 sequence: CASSMAAGRAFVTEAFF. The rearrangement uses TRBV19 and TRBJ1-1. CDR1 and CDR2 from the germline V gene are LNHDA and SQIVND (reference sequence). The CDR3 has 17 residues.

The V gene is TRBV28, the J gene TRBJ2-7; TCRdb picks TRBD2, but there is no DNA to check that call. The germline V gene encodes CDR1 MDHEN and CDR2 SYDVKM. The CDR3 is 13 residues long. CDR3 loop: CATRLAATYEQYF.

The gene calls are TRBV7-2 and TRBJ1-5; the TCRdb D gene call, TRBD1, has no DNA to confirm it. The CDR3 is 12 amino acids. Germline CDR1 and CDR2: SGHTA and FQGNSA. CDR3 amino acids: CASSADRAPQHF.